A single sample gave rise to the 13 T cell receptor beta chains below, sequenced in a study of CD8 T cells in ankylosing spondylitis. Via MiXCR, TCRdb re-called the 5' RACE reads, giving one row per CDR3 protein. The repertoire has some 130,000 distinct CDR3 sequences, roughly 8.4% of them found once; the top ten carry approximately 6.8%. Specimen: synovial fluid, either unsorted or a sorted T cell fraction (not recorded which). Every receptor here comes from a male donor with ankylosing spondylitis.

Many counts were recorded for this clonotype. V usage is TRBV2 and J usage is TRBJ1-1; D is possibly TRBD1 (5 bases). This CDR3 region has 14 residues. Deletions cut 7 bases from V and 1 base from J, with 13 bases between. In germline, CDR1 is SNHLY, CDR2 FYNNEI. This CDR3 is CASNFGGGNTEAFF. CDR3 in DNA: TGTGCCAGCAACTTCGGGGGGGGGAACACTGAAGCTTTCTTT. Based on the CDR3 plus reference TRBV2 and TRBJ1-1, the full variable domain is EPEVTQTPSHQVTQMGQEVILRCVPISNHLYFYWYRQILGQKVEFLVSFYNNEISEKSEIFDDQFSVERPDGSNFTLKIRSTKLEDSAMYFCASNFGGGNTEAFFGQGTRLTVV.

The chain recombines TRBV11-2 with TRBJ2-1, with 10 bases fitting TRBD2. The V gene end was trimmed by 5 bases and the J gene end by 12 bases; junction bases not matched to a gene: 13. CDR1 is SGHAT and CDR2 is FQNNGV in the germline V gene. The CDR3 contains 15 residues. The CDR3 DNA sequence: TGTGCCAGCAGCGCCAAGCGGGGGGGCCGTACCGTGCAGTTCTTC. Protein: CASSAKRGGRTVQFF.

The chain couples TRBV6-1 to TRBJ1-1; 9 bases map to TRBD1. CDR3 length: 14 amino acids. From germline, CDR1 is MNHNS and CDR2 SASEGT. V trimming: 6 bases; J trimming: 4 bases; junction bases outside the gene matches: 6. The CDR3, as DNA: TGTGCCAGCAGCCGGACAGGGGTGAGCACTGAAGCTTTCTTT. Protein sequence: CASSRTGVSTEAFF.

In its sample, this clonotype was seen a few times. The chain uses TRBV12-3 or TRBV12-4 and TRBJ2-7, with a weak D call TRBD1 (5 bases). This CDR3 comprises 16 residues. Trimming removed 4 bases from V and 2 bases from J, with 18 bases in between. CDR3 DNA: TGTGCCAGCAGTTCCCGACGCCCCGACAGAACCTACGAGCAGTACTTC. Translation: CASSSRRPDRTYEQYF.

V is TRBV20-1 and J is TRBJ1-2, with D tentatively TRBD1 (6 bases). Trimming took off 6 bases at V and 0 bases at J, with 11 bases between the two ends. Germline V lookup: CDR1 DFQATT, CDR2 SNEGSKA (reference sequence). The CDR3 covers 13 residues. CDR3 DNA: TGCAGTGCCAAGGGGGTAGCTAACTATGGCTACACCTTC. This codes for CSAKGVANYGYTF.

This clonotype was counted at least ten times. The chain is built from TRBV4-3 and TRBJ2-7, with D unclear. The V gene lost 0 bases and the J gene lost 1 base, with 13 bases spanning the gap. CDR3 length: 16 amino acids. Germline CDR1 and CDR2: LGHNA and YSLEER. CDR3 residues: CASSQDLADRSYEQYF. DNA for the CDR3: TGCGCCAGCAGCCAAGATCTCGCAGATAGATCCTACGAGCAGTACTTC.

This clonotype showed up many times. The chain links TRBV5-1 to TRBJ2-7; D call uncertain. Trimming stripped 6 bases from V and 12 bases from J, with 10 bases between. This CDR3 has 9 amino acids. CDR1 and CDR2 (germline): SGHRS, YFSETQ. This CDR3 is CASNPRRYF. CDR3 nucleotides: TGCGCCAGCAATCCAAGGCGGTACTTC. Looking up the rest from reference TRBV5-1 and TRBJ2-7 gives the full variable domain: KAGVTQTPRYLIKTRGQQVTLSCSPISGHRSVSWYQQTPGQGLQFLFEYFSETQRNKGNFPGRFSGRQFSNSRSEMNVSTLELGDSALYLCASNPRRYFGPGTRLTVT.

This clonotype was seen ten or more times. This chain connects TRBV5-1 to TRBJ1-1; D call uncertain. Trimming stripped 0 bases from V and 3 bases from J, with 9 bases between. Germline CDR1 reads SGHRS; CDR2 reads YFSETQ. The CDR3 totals 14 residues. The CDR3 sequence: CASSLGYGDTEAFF. CDR3 bases: TGCGCCAGCAGCTTGGGGTATGGGGACACTGAAGCTTTCTTT. The complete variable domain, with remaining parts taken from reference TRBV5-1 and TRBJ1-1, reads KAGVTQTPRYLIKTRGQQVTLSCSPISGHRSVSWYQQTPGQGLQFLFEYFSETQRNKGNFPGRFSGRQFSNSRSEMNVSTLELGDSALYLCASSLGYGDTEAFFGQGTRLTVV.

The DNA for the CDR3 is TGTGCCAGCAGCTTGGGGGTTAACGGGGAGCTGTTTTTT. Amino acid sequence: CASSLGVNGELFF. V is TRBV7-6 and J is TRBJ2-2; D is perhaps TRBD1 or TRBD2 (5 bases each). Germline values: CDR1 SGHVS, CDR2 FNYEAQ. There are 13 residues in the CDR3. V dropped 3 bases and J dropped 7 bases, with 9 bases sitting between them.

There are many counts of this clonotype. This sequence joins TRBV2 and TRBJ1-2; 7 bases map to TRBD1. Trimming took 5 bases from V and 5 from J; bases not matched to a gene: 8. The CDR3 consists of 14 residues. CDR1 is SNHLY, CDR2 FYNNEI, per germline. For the CDR3, the DNA is TGTGCCAGCAGTAGGGCCGGGACAGAATATGGCTACACCTTC. Residues: CASSRAGTEYGYTF.

A word on this clonotype: One base away lies a much larger clone, so this may be a sequencing read error. The rearrangement uses TRBV7-8 and TRBJ1-6; a weak D match, TRBD1 (6 bases). Germline loops: CDR1 SGHVS, CDR2 FQNEAQ. This CDR3 is 15 amino acids long. Here the CDR3 reads CASSAGQSTGSPLYF. The CDR3 DNA reads as TGTGCCAGCAGCGCCGGACAGTCAACGGGTTCACCCCTCTACTTT.

This clonotype was picked up many times. The rearrangement links TRBV7-2 to TRBJ2-1; the match to TRBD1 covers 7 bases. CDR3 length: 14 residues. Losses at the gene ends were 5 bases for V and 7 bases for J; bases not matched to a gene: 8. Germline values: CDR1 SGHTA, CDR2 FQGNSA. The CDR3 reads CASSPGQSFNEQFF. The CDR3 DNA reads as TGTGCCAGCAGCCCGGGACAGTCTTTTAATGAGCAGTTCTTC.

This clonotype has ten or more counts. V and J are TRBV20-1 and TRBJ2-7; 8 nucleotides align to TRBD1. Germline assignment: CDR1 DFQATT and CDR2 SNEGSKA (reference sequence). This CDR3 region has 15 residues. The ends lost 5 bases at V and 2 bases at J; junction bases unmatched: 11. This chain's CDR3 is CSAPTRGPGPYEQYF. For the CDR3, the DNA is TGCAGTGCTCCAACCAGGGGGCCTGGGCCCTACGAGCAGTACTTC.